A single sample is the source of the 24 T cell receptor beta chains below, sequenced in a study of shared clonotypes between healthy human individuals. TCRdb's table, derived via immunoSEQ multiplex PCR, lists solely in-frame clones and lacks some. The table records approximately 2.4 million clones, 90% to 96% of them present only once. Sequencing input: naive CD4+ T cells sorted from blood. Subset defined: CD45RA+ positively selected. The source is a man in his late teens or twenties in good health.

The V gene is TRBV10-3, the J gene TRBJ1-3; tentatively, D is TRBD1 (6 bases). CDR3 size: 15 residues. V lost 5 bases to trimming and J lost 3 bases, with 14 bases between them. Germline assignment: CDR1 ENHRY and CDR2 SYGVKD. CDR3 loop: CAISTSGVYGNTIYF. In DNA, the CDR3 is TGTGCCATCAGTACCTCAGGGGTATATGGAAACACCATATATTTT.

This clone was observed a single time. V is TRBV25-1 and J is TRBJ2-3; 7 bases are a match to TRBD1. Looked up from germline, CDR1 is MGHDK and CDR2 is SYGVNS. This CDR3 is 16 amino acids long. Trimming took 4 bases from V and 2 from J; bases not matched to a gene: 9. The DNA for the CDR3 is TGTGCCAGCAGTGGAGGGACAGCCCTTACCACAGATACGCAGTATTTT. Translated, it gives CASSGGTALTTDTQYF.

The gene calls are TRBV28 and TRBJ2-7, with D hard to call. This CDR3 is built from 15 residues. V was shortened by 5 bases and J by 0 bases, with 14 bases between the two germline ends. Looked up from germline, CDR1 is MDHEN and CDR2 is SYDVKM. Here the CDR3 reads CASSHSRTSSYEQYF. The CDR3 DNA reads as TGTGCCAGCAGTCATAGTCGGACGAGCTCCTACGAGCAGTACTTC.

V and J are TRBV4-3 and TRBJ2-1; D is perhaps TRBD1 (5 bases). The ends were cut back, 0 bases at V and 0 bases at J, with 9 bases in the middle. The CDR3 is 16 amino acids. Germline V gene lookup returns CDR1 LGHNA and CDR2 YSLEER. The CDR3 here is CASSQDGAGSYNEQFF. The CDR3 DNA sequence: TGCGCCAGCAGCCAAGATGGGGCTGGCTCCTACAATGAGCAGTTCTTC.

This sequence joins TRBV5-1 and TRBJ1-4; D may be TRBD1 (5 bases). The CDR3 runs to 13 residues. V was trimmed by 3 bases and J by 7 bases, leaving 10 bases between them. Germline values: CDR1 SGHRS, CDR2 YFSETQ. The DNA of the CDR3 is TGCGCCAGCAGCTCGGGGACGGGTGAAAAACTGTTTTTT. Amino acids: CASSSGTGEKLFF.

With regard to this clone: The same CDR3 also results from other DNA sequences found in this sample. CDR3 coding DNA: TGTGCCAGCAGCTTCTGGGGTAATGAGCAGTTCTTC. Translating it yields CASSFWGNEQFF. The V call is TRBV7-2, the J call TRBJ2-1, with no clear D. This CDR3 comprises 12 residues. Per the germline V gene, CDR1 is SGHTA and CDR2 is FQGNSA. V dropped 3 bases and J dropped 7 bases, with 7 bases sitting between them.

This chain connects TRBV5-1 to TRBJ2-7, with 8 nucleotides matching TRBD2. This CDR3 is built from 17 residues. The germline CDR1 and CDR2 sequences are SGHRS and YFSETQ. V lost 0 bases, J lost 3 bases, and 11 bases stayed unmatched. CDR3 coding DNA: TGCGCCAGCAGCTTGGAGGACGGAGCGGGAGCCCTCTACGAGCAGTACTTC. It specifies CASSLEDGAGALYEQYF. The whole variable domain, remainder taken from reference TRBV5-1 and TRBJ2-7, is KAGVTQTPRYLIKTRGQQVTLSCSPISGHRSVSWYQQTPGQGLQFLFEYFSETQRNKGNFPGRFSGRQFSNSRSEMNVSTLELGDSALYLCASSLEDGAGALYEQYFGPGTRLTVT.

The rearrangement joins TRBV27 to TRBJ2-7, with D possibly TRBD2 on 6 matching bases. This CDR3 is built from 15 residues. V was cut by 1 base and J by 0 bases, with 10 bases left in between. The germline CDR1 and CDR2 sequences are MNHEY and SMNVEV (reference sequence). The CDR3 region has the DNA TGTGCCAGCAGTTTATTTTCTAGCGTCTCCTACGAGCAGTACTTC. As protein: CASSLFSSVSYEQYF.

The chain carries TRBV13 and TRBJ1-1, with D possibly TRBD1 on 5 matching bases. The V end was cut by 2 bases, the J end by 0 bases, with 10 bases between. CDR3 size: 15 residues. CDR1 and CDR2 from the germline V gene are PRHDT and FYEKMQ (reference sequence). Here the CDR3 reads CASSLTGDMNTEAFF. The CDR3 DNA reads TGTGCCAGCAGCTTAACAGGAGATATGAACACTGAAGCTTTCTTT.

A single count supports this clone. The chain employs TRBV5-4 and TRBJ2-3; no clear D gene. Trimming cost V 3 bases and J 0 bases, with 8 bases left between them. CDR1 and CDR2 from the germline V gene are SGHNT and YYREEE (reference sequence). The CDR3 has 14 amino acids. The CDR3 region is CASSSKISTDTQYF. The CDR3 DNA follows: TGTGCCAGCAGCTCCAAGATCAGCACAGATACGCAGTATTTT.

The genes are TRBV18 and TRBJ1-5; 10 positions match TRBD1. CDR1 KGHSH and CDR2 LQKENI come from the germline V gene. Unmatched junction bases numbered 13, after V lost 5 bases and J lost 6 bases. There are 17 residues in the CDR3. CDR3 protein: CASSTTGTGAFGQPQHF. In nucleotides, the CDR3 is TGTGCCAGCTCAACAACCGGGACAGGGGCCTTCGGTCAGCCCCAGCATTTT. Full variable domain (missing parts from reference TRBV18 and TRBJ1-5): NAGVMQNPRHLVRRRGQEARLRCSPMKGHSHVYWYRQLPEEGLKFMVYLQKENIIDESGMPKERFSAEFPKEGPSILRIQQVVRGDSAAYFCASSTTGTGAFGQPQHFGDGTRLSIL.

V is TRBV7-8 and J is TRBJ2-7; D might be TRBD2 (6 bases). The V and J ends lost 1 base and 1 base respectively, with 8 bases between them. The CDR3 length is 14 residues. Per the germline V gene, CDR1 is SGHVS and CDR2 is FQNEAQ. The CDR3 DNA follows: TGTGCCAGCAGCTTAGGGAGGGATTCCTACGAGCAGTACTTC. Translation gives CASSLGRDSYEQYF.

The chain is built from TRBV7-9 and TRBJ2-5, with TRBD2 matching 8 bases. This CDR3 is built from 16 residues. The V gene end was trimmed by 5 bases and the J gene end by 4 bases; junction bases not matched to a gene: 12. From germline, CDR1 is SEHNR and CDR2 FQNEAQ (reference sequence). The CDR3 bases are TGTGCCAGCAGCCTAAGGCCGGAGCGGGAGAGAGAGACCCAGTACTTC. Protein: CASSLRPERERETQYF.

DNA for the CDR3: TGTGCCAGCAGCCCCGACAGGGTTGAATACACCGGGGAGCTGTTTTTT. Translated, it gives CASSPDRVEYTGELFF. The chain is built from TRBV7-2 and TRBJ2-2; 7 positions match TRBD1. With V trimmed by 5 bases and J by 3 bases, 9 bases remained unmatched. CDR3 length: 16 amino acids. Per germline, CDR1 SGHTA and CDR2 FQGNSA.

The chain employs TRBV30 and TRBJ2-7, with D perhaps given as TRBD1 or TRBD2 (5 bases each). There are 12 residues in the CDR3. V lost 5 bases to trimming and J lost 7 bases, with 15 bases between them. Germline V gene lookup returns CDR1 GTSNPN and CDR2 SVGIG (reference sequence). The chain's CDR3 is CAWGTSVWEQYF. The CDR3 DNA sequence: TGTGCCTGGGGGACCTCTGTGTGGGAGCAGTACTTC.

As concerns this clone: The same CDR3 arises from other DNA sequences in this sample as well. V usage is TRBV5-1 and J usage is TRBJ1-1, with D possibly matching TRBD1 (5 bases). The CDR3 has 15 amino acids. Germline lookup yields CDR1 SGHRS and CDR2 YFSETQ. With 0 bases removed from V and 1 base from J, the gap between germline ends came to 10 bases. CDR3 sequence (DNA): TGCGCCAGCAGCTTGGAGCAGGGCGGGAACACTGAAGCTTTCTTT. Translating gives CASSLEQGGNTEAFF.

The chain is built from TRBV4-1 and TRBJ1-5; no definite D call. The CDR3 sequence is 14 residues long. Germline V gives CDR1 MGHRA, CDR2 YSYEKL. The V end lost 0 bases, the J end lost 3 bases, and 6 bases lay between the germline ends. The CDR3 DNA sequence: TGCGCCAGCAGCCAAGACAGGCCCAATCAGCCCCAGCATTTT. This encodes CASSQDRPNQPQHF.

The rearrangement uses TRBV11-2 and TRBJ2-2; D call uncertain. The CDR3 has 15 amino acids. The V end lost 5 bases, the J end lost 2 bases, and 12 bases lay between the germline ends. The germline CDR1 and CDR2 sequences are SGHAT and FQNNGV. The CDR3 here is CASSPPISNTGELFF. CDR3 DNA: TGTGCCAGCAGCCCACCCATCAGTAACACCGGGGAGCTGTTTTTT. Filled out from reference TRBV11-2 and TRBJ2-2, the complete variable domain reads EAGVAQSPRYKIIEKRQSVAFWCNPISGHATLYWYQQILGQGPKLLIQFQNNGVVDDSQLPKDRFSAERLKGVDSTLKIQPAKLEDSAVYLCASSPPISNTGELFFGEGSRLTVL.

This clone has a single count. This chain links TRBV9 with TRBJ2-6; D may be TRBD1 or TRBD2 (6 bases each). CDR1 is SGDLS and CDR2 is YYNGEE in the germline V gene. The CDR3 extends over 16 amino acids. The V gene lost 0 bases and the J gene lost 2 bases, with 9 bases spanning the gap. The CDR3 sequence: CASSVVGGAGANVLTF. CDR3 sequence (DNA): TGTGCCAGCAGCGTAGTGGGGGGCGCTGGGGCCAACGTCCTGACTTTC. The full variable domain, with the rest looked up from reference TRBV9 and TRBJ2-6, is DSGVTQTPKHLITATGQRVTLRCSPRSGDLSVYWYQQSLDQGLQFLIQYYNGEERAKGNILERFSAQQFPDLHSELNLSSLELGDSALYFCASSVVGGAGANVLTFGAGSRLTVL.

The CDR3 bases are TGTGCCAGCAGCTTAGGGACAGCTAAGGGAGATACGCAGTATTTT. Encoded protein: CASSLGTAKGDTQYF. The gene calls are TRBV7-3 and TRBJ2-3, with 7 bases aligning to TRBD1. Germline V lookup: CDR1 SGHTA, CDR2 FQGTGA. V dropped 2 bases and J dropped 5; count of bases not matched to a gene: 7. This CDR3 is 15 amino acids long.

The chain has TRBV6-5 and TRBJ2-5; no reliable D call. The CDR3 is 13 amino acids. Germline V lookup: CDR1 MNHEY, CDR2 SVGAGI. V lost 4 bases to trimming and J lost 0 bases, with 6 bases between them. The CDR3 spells CASSSQYQETQYF. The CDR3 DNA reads TGTGCCAGCAGTTCCCAGTACCAAGAGACCCAGTACTTC.

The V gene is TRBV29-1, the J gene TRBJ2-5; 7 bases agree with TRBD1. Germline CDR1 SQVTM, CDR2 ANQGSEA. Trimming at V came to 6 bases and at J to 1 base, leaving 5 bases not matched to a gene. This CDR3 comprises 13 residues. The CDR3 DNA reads TGCAGCGTACCGGACAGGATCCAAGAGACCCAGTACTTC. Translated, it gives CSVPDRIQETQYF.

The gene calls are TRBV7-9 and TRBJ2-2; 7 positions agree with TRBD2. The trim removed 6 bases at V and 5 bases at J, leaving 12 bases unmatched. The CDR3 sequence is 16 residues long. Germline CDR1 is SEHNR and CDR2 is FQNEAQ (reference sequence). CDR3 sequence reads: CASRKGSSGMTGELFF. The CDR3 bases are TGTGCCAGCAGAAAAGGTTCCAGCGGGATGACCGGGGAGCTGTTTTTT.

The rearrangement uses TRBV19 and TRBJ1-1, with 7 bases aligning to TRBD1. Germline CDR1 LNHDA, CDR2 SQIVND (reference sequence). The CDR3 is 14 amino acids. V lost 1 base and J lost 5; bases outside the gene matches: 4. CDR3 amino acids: CASSIAGGGTEAFF. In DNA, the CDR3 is TGTGCCAGTAGTATAGCAGGGGGAGGAACTGAAGCTTTCTTT.